The text below deals with one T cell receptor (beta chain). The antigen remains unidentified. The germline CDR1 and CDR2 sequences are SNHLY and FYNNEI. Trimming removed 10 bases from V and 5 bases from J, with 15 bases in between. The CDR3 extends over 13 amino acids. This specimen comes from a study of T cell responses to AZD1222 COVID-19 vaccine. Sequencing used immunoSEQ multiplex PCR; TCRdb keeps in-frame clones, though not all of them. The sample carries about 76,000 clones, more than 70% recorded once. Overall study results and limits: Repertoires in all cases were sampled only once the peak T cell response had passed. Breadth and depth of Spike-specific TCRs rose after two AZD1222 doses.

The specimen comprised peripheral blood, sampled on day 0 of AZD1222 vaccination. The rearrangement uses TRBV2 and TRBJ2-1; no clear D. The source is an adult in good health. The DNA of the CDR3 is TGTGCCAATTCTTGGCGGCGGAACAATGAGCAGTTCTTC. Translation: CANSWRRNNEQFF.